This TCR beta chain was profiled in a study of blood T cells in healthy people across ages. Study details: Every two T cells gave about one barcoded beta molecule via template switching. Whole-study results and caveats: Comparison with aged donors showed that long-lived donors had more naive CD4+ cells and higher diversity.

Germline CDR1 SGHDT, CDR2 YYEEEE. This CDR3 has 12 amino acids. V was trimmed by 4 bases and J by 9 bases, leaving 14 bases between them. A word on this clonotype: Its antigen remains unknown.

With a J-beta primer mix and a sample-barcoded 5' primer, a second PCR ran about 7 to 12 cycles. Per sample, CDR3-containing paired-end reads numbered at least 2.5 million. TCRdb independently ran MiXCR on the 5' RACE reads; one entry per CDR3 protein. The profile shows approximately 400,000 distinct CDR3 sequences, 50% to 60% of them singletons. This clonotype was obtained from a man aged 55 to 70 in good health. This chain links TRBV5-6 with TRBJ2-7; D might be TRBD2 (6 bases). Sequences were obtained from blood. CDR3 in amino acids: CASSKEPEGQYF. The CDR3 DNA follows: TGTGCCAGCAGCAAGGAGCCGGAGGGGCAGTACTTC. Drawing the rest from reference TRBV5-6 and TRBJ2-7, the complete variable domain is DAGVTQSPTHLIKTRGQQVTLRCSPKSGHDTVSWYQQALGQGPQFIFQYYEEEERQRGNFPDRFSGHQFPNYSSELNVNALLLGDSALYLCASSKEPEGQYFGPGTRLTVT.